The 4 T cell receptor beta chains given below trace back to one sample, sequenced in a study of shared clonotypes between healthy human individuals. Sequenced by immunoSEQ multiplex PCR; TCRdb stores in-frame clones only, minus some. Of about 2.4 million clones in the sample, around 94% were seen once. The sample was naive CD4+ T cells sorted from blood. Documented subset: CD45RA+ positively selected. These receptors were taken from a man younger than 30 in good health.

The V call is TRBV2, the J call TRBJ2-7; TRBD1 aligns across 8 bases. CDR1 and CDR2 from the germline V gene are SNHLY and FYNNEI. This CDR3 is built from 13 residues. V dropped 8 bases and J dropped 4; count of bases not matched to a gene: 7. The CDR3 is CASVQGGGYEQYF. In DNA, the CDR3 is TGTGCCAGCGTACAGGGGGGCGGATACGAGCAGTACTTC.

The chain recombines TRBV7-2 with TRBJ2-4; 9 bases map to TRBD2. Germline values: CDR1 SGHTA, CDR2 FQGNSA. Trimming took 3 bases from V and 13 from J; bases not matched to a gene: 7. The CDR3 has 13 residues. CDR3 bases: TGTGCCAGCAGCTTGGCGATAGCGGGAGAGCAGTACTTC. Translated: CASSLAIAGEQYF.

As regards this clone: This specimen includes other DNA sequences encoding the same CDR3. The chain recombines TRBV11-2 with TRBJ1-6; unclear D gene. The CDR3 is made up of 15 amino acids. Trimming removed 0 bases at V and 2 bases at J, with 5 bases between. The germline gives CDR1 SGHAT, CDR2 FQNNGV. CDR3 DNA: TGTGCCAGCAGCTTAGAGGGCACCTATAATTCACCCCTCCACTTT. It is translated as CASSLEGTYNSPLHF.

The J gene is TRBJ2-1, the V gene TRBV18, with D maybe TRBD2 (5 bases). The CDR3 loop spans 15 amino acids. Per germline, CDR1 KGHSH and CDR2 LQKENI. The V and J ends lost 8 bases and 0 bases respectively, with 14 bases between them. CDR3 sequence: CASASGWSSYNEQFF. CDR3 DNA: TGTGCCAGCGCTTCGGGGTGGAGCTCCTACAATGAGCAGTTCTTC.